A single sample is the source of the 18 T cell receptor beta chains below, sequenced in a study of cytomegalovirus exposure and HLA in healthy donors (dated by TCRdb to between 2016 and 2019). Preparation of the library involved the immunoSEQ multiplex PCR assay. For the multiplex PCR, a mixture combining 60 forward primers for TCR Vbeta segments and 13 reverse primers for TCR Jbeta segments was used. TCRdb stores this immuneACCESS table with in-frame sequences only. Part of the clones is absent; in the studies checked, under half of the shortfall reflects unresolved V genes, and no reason is known for the rest. Within this sample are 95,000 to 100,000 clones, with around 76% of them counted one time only. In total, the top ten clones hold 15% to 20% of the sample. Sample: PBMCs. The receptors derive from a woman aged 55-75 years in good health and CMV-seropositive.

CDR3 amino acids: CASREAGAPYEQYF. For the CDR3, the DNA is TGTGCCAGCAGGGAAGCGGGAGCCCCCTACGAGCAGTACTTC. The J gene is TRBJ2-7, the V gene TRBV7-9; the match to TRBD2 covers 8 bases. This CDR3 has 14 amino acids. Germline values: CDR1 SEHNR, CDR2 FQNEAQ (reference sequence). The V segment lost 6 bases and the J segment 2 bases; nucleotides outside the gene matches: 6.

The V call is TRBV5-6, the J call TRBJ2-7; 8 positions agree with TRBD2. Trimming removed 5 bases from V and 2 bases from J; junction bases left unmatched: 3. This CDR3 has 13 residues. CDR1 is SGHDT, CDR2 YYEEEE, per germline. The CDR3 nucleotides are TGTGCCAGCAGAACGGGAGGGGCCTACGAGCAGTACTTC. Translated, it gives CASRTGGAYEQYF.

Concerning this clone: One junction end does not reproduce the germline sequence, and a read error may be involved. V is TRBV7-7 and J is TRBJ1-5; D uncertain. Germline CDR1 and CDR2: SSHAT and FNYEAQ (reference sequence). The CDR3 is 13 residues long. The CDR3 sequence: CASSLSHNQPQHF. For the CDR3, the DNA is TGTGCTAGCAGCTTAAGCCACAATCAGCCCCAGCATTTT. Filled out from reference TRBV7-7 and TRBJ1-5, the complete variable domain reads GAGVSQSPRYKVTKRGQDVTLRCDPISSHATLYWYQQALGQGPEFLTYFNYEAQPDKSGLPSDRFSAERPEGSISTLTIQRTEQRDSAMYRCASSLSHNQPQHFGDGTRLSIL.

The chain uses TRBV5-6 and TRBJ2-5; unclear D gene. The closer fit of TRBJ2-7 to the DNA end suggests the J call may be wrong. In germline, CDR1 is SGHDT, CDR2 YYEEEE. The CDR3 loop spans 15 amino acids. The CDR3 DNA is TGTGCCAGCACCATTTTCACTTCTGACTCCTACGAGCAGTACTTC. Amino acid sequence: CASTIFTSDSYEQYF.

V gene TRBV6-1 combines with J gene TRBJ2-5; 8 nucleotides match TRBD1. The J call may be incorrect, as the DNA end agrees better with TRBJ2-7. The CDR3 totals 13 residues. Germline CDR1 and CDR2: MNHNS and SASEGT. The CDR3 sequence: CAMTGTGHYEQYF. Here the CDR3 DNA reads TGTGCCATGACCGGGACAGGACACTACGAGCAGTACTTC.

This clone was counted between two and nine times. The chain recombines TRBV11-2 with TRBJ1-2; 11 nucleotides align to TRBD1. Germline values: CDR1 SGHAT, CDR2 FQNNGV. The CDR3 length is 15 residues. Germline trimming cut 2 bases from V and 4 bases from J; bases unmatched to any gene: 3. The DNA for the CDR3 is TGTGCCAGCAGCTTATTTGGGACAGGGGGCTATGGCTACACCTTC. Amino acid sequence: CASSLFGTGGYGYTF.

The J gene is TRBJ1-1, the V gene TRBV5-6; TRBD1 might be the D (5 bases). The CDR3 is made up of 14 amino acids. Trimming removed 2 bases from V and 1 base from J, with 9 bases in between. Germline-derived CDR1 and CDR2 are SGHDT and YYEEEE. This CDR3 reads CASSLLTENTEAFF. The CDR3 nucleotides read TGTGCCAGCAGCTTATTGACAGAGAACACTGAAGCTTTCTTT.

V usage is TRBV4-1 and J usage is TRBJ1-2; 7 bases align to TRBD1. Germline V lookup: CDR1 MGHRA, CDR2 YSYEKL. The CDR3 has 13 amino acids. V lost 5 bases and J lost 6; bases outside the gene matches: 6. The CDR3 sequence: CASSFAGTDGYTF. CDR3 coding DNA: TGCGCCAGCAGCTTTGCCGGGACAGATGGCTACACCTTC.

The chain is built from TRBV25-1 and TRBJ2-3; D possibly corresponds to TRBD2 (6 bases). Germline V gene sequence: CDR1 MGHDK, CDR2 SYGVNS. The V end lost 5 bases, the J end lost 1 base, and 13 bases lay between the germline ends. The CDR3 sequence is 15 residues long. This CDR3 is CASSSPRERTDTQYF. Written as DNA, the CDR3 is TGTGCCAGCAGTTCCCCACGGGAGCGCACAGATACGCAGTATTTT.

The chain is built from TRBV25-1 and TRBJ2-5; 8 bases agree with TRBD2. The J call could be wrong; TRBJ2-7 is a better fit for the DNA end. Per germline, CDR1 MGHDK and CDR2 SYGVNS. The CDR3 is 15 amino acids. CDR3 bases: TGTGCCAGCAGTGAGCCCGGGACTAGCTCCTACGAGCAGTACTTC. Its translation is CASSEPGTSSYEQYF.

The chain couples TRBV28 to TRBJ2-7; no clear D gene. The CDR3 spans 14 residues. From germline, CDR1 is MDHEN and CDR2 SYDVKM. Between the trimmed V and J ends, which lost 3 bases and 3 bases, there was a span of 12 bases. CDR3: CASSFSARFYEQYF. The CDR3 nucleotides read TGTGCCAGCAGTTTTAGTGCGAGGTTCTACGAGCAGTACTTC.

V usage is TRBV28 and J usage is TRBJ2-3; TRBD2 matches 8 bases. V shed 5 bases, J shed 13 bases, and the junction held 8 bases outside the gene matches. The CDR3 totals 12 residues. CDR1 is MDHEN and CDR2 is SYDVKM in the germline V gene. The CDR3, as DNA: TGTGCCAGCAGTCTCCAAAGCGGGAGAGAGTATTTT. Its translation: CASSLQSGREYF. Full variable domain (missing parts from reference TRBV28 and TRBJ2-3): DVKVTQSSRYLVKRTGEKVFLECVQDMDHENMFWYRQDPGLGLRLIYFSYDVKMKEKGDIPEGYSVSREKKERFSLILESASTNQTSMYLCASSLQSGREYFGPGTRLTVL.

The chain recombines TRBV2 with TRBJ2-3, with a possible D match to TRBD2 (6 bases). Between the trimmed V and J ends, which lost 8 bases and 0 bases, there was a span of 12 bases. Per the germline V gene, CDR1 is SNHLY and CDR2 is FYNNEI. This CDR3 is built from 14 residues. The CDR3 coding sequence is TGTGCCAGCGGGGCGGGATTCAGCACAGATACGCAGTATTTT. Its protein product is CASGAGFSTDTQYF.

The DNA of the CDR3 is TGTGCCAGCAGTTCGATCGGACTAGCGGTATACGAGCAGTACTTC. This encodes CASSSIGLAVYEQYF. The rearrangement joins TRBV27 to TRBJ2-7, with 10 bases matching TRBD2. Germline V gene data show CDR1 as MNHEY and CDR2 as SMNVEV (reference sequence). The CDR3 has 15 residues. V dropped 4 bases and J dropped 4; count of bases not matched to a gene: 7.

The chain couples TRBV19 to TRBJ2-1; 8 positions match TRBD2. V was pared by 5 bases and J by 4 bases, with 4 bases of the junction left unmatched. Germline V gives CDR1 LNHDA, CDR2 SQIVND (reference sequence). This CDR3 comprises 14 residues. The CDR3 protein is CASSPSSGYNEQFF. CDR3 nucleotides: TGTGCCAGTAGTCCGTCTAGCGGGTACAATGAGCAGTTCTTC.

The gene calls are TRBV7-6 and TRBJ2-5; 7 nucleotides line up with TRBD1. The CDR3 extends over 15 amino acids. The trim removed 4 bases at V and 5 bases at J, leaving 10 bases unmatched. CDR1 is SGHVS, CDR2 FNYEAQ, per germline. CDR3 bases: TGTGCCAGCAGCTCCCCAGGGGGAGTTGGGGAGACCCAGTACTTC. It codes for CASSSPGGVGETQYF.

The chain links TRBV6-1 to TRBJ1-4; possible D gene TRBD1, 5 bases. This CDR3 comprises 13 residues. The ends were cut back, 7 bases at V and 4 bases at J, with 10 bases in the middle. From germline, CDR1 is MNHNS and CDR2 SASEGT. The CDR3 loop is CASNVDSNEKLFF. CDR3 bases: TGTGCCAGCAACGTTGACAGTAATGAAAAACTGTTTTTT.

The chain employs TRBV14 and TRBJ2-1, with no clear D. Trimming took 1 base from V and 0 from J, leaving 10 bases between them. CDR1 SGHDN and CDR2 FVKESK come from the germline V gene. The length of the CDR3 is 16 residues. As DNA, the CDR3 is TGTGCCAGCAGCCAAGGACTGATAAGCTCCTACAATGAGCAGTTCTTC. Amino acid sequence: CASSQGLISSYNEQFF.